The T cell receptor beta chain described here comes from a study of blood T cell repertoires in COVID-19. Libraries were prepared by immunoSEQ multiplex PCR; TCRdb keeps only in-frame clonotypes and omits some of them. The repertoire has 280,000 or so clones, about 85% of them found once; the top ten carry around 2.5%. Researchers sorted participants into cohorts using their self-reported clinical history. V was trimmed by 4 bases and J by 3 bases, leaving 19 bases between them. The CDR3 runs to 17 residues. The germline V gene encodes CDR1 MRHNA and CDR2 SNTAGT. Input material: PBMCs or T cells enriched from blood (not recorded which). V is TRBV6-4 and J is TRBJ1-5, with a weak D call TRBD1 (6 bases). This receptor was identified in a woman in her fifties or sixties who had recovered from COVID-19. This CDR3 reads CASSAGQISPSNQPQHF. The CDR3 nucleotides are TGTGCCAGCAGTGCCGGACAGATCAGTCCCTCCAATCAGCCCCAGCATTTT.